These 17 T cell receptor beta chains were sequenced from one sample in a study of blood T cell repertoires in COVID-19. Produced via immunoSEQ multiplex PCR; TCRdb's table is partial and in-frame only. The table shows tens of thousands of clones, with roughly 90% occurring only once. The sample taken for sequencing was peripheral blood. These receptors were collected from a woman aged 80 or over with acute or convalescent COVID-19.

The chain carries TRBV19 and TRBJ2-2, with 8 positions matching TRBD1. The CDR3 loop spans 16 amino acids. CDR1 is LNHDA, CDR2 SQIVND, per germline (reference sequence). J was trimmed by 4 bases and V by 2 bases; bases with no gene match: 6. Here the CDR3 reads CASSIRGQDGTGELFF. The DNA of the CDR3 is TGTGCCAGTAGTATAAGGGGACAGGATGGCACCGGGGAGCTGTTTTTT.

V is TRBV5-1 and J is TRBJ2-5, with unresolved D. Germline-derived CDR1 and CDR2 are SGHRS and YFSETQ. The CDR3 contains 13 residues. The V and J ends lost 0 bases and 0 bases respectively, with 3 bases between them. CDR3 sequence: CASSLADQETQYF. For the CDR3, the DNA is TGCGCCAGCAGCTTGGCTGACCAAGAGACCCAGTACTTC. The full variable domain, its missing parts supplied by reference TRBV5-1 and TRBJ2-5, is KAGVTQTPRYLIKTRGQQVTLSCSPISGHRSVSWYQQTPGQGLQFLFEYFSETQRNKGNFPGRFSGRQFSNSRSEMNVSTLELGDSALYLCASSLADQETQYFGPGTRLLVL.

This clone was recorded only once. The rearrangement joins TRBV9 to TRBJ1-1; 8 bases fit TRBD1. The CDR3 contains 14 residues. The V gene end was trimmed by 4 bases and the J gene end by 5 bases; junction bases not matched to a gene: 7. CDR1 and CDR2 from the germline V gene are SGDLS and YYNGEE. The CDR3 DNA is TGTGCCAGCAGCCGGACAGGGTCGCGAACTGAAGCTTTCTTT. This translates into CASSRTGSRTEAFF.

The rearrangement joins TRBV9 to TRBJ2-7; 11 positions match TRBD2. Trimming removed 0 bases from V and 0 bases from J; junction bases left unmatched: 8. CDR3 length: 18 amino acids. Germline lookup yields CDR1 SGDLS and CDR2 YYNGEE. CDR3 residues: CASSVATTSGMNSYEQYF. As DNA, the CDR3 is TGTGCCAGCAGCGTAGCTACGACTAGCGGGATGAACTCCTACGAGCAGTACTTC. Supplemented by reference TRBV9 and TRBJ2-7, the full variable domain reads DSGVTQTPKHLITATGQRVTLRCSPRSGDLSVYWYQQSLDQGLQFLIQYYNGEERAKGNILERFSAQQFPDLHSELNLSSLELGDSALYFCASSVATTSGMNSYEQYFGPGTRLTVT.

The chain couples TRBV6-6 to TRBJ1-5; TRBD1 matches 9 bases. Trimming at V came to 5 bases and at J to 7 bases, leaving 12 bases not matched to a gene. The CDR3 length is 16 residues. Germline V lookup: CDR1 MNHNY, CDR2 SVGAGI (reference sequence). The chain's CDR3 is CASSLLGTGQGQPQHF. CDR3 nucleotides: TGTGCCAGCAGTCTTTTAGGGACAGGGCAAGGGCAGCCCCAGCATTTT.

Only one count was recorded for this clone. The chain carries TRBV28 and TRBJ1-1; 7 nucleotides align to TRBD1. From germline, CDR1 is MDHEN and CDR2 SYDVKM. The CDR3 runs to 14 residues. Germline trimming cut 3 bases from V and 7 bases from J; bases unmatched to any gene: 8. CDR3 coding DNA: TGTGCCAGCAGTTTCGTGCGACAGGGACGTGAAGCTTTCTTT. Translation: CASSFVRQGREAFF.

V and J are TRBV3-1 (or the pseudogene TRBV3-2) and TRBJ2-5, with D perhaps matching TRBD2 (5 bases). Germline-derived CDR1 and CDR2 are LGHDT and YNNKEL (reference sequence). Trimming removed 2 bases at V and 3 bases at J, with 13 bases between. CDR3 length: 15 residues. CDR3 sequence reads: CASSQRLASKETQYF. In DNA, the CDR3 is TGTGCCAGCAGCCAAAGGCTAGCTTCCAAAGAGACCCAGTACTTC.

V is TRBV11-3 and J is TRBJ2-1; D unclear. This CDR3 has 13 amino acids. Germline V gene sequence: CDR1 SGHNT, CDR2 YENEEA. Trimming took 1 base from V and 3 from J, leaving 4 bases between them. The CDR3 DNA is TGTGCCAGCAGCTTAGCCAACTACAATGAGCAGTTCTTC. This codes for CASSLANYNEQFF.

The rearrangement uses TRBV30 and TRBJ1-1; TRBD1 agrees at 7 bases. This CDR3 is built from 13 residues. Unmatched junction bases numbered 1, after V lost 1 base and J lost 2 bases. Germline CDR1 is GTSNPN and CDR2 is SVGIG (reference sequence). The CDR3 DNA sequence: TGTGCCTGGAGTGGGGACAGAAACACTGAAGCTTTCTTT. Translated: CAWSGDRNTEAFF.

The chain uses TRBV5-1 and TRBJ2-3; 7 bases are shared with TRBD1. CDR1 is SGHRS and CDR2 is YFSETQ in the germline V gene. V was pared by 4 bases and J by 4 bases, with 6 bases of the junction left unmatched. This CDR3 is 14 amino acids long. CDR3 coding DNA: TGCGCCAGCAGCCCCAGACAGGGATCAGATACGCAGTATTTT. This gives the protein CASSPRQGSDTQYF.

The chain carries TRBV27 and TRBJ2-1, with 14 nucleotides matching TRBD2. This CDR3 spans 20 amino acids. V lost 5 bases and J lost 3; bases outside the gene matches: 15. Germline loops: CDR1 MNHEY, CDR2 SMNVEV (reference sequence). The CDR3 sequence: CASSVGRGLAGVSVYNEQFF. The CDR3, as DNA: TGTGCCAGCAGTGTCGGGAGGGGACTAGCGGGAGTATCCGTCTACAATGAGCAGTTCTTC.

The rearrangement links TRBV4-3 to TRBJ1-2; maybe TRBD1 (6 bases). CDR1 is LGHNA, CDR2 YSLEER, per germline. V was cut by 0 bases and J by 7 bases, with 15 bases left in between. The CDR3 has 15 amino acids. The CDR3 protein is CASSQDQGTSRGYTF. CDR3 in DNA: TGCGCCAGCAGCCAAGATCAGGGGACATCGCGTGGCTACACCTTC.

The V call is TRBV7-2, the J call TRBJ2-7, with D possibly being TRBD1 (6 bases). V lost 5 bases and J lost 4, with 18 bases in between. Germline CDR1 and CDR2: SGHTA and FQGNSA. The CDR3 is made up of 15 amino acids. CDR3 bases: TGTGCCAGCAGCGAAAACCAGGGGATCCTATACGAGCAGTACTTC. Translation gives CASSENQGILYEQYF.

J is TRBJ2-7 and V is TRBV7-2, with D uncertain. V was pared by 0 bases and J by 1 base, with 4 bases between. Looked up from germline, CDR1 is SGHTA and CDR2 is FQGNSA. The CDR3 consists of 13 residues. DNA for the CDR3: TGTGCCAGCAGCTTAGCCCTGTCCTACGAGCAGTACTTC. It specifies CASSLALSYEQYF.

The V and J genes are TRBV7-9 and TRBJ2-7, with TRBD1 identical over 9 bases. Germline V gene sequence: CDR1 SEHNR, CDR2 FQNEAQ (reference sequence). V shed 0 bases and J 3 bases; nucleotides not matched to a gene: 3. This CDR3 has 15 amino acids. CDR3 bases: TGTGCCAGCAGCTTAGCGGGGGACAGGGACTACGAGCAGTACTTC. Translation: CASSLAGDRDYEQYF.

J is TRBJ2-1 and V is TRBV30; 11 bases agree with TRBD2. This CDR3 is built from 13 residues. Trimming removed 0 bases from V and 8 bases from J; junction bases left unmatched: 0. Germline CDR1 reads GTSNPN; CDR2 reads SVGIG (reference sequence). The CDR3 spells CAWSVLAGDEQFF. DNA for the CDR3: TGTGCCTGGAGTGTACTAGCGGGAGATGAGCAGTTCTTC. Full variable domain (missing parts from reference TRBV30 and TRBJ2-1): SQTIHQWPATLVQPVGSPLSLECTVEGTSNPNLYWYRQAAGRGLQLLFYSVGIGQISSEVPQNLSASRPQDRQFILSSKKLLLSDSGFYLCAWSVLAGDEQFFGPGTRLTVL.

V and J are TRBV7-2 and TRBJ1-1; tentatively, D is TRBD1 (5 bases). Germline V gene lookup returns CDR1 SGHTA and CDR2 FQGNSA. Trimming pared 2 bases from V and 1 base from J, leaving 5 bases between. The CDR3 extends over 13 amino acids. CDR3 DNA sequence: TGTGCCAGCAGCTTACAGGGGAACACTGAAGCTTTCTTT. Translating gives CASSLQGNTEAFF.